The sequence of this T cell receptor (beta chain) was determined in a study of shared T cell receptors in the human thymus. Only in-frame clones appear in the TCRdb table, and some are missing; sequencing was by immunoSEQ multiplex PCR. The sample consists of about 730,000 clones, over 75% of them appearing once. Germline lookup yields CDR1 SNHLY and CDR2 FYNNEI. This CDR3 contains 15 residues. The V end was cut by 1 base, the J end by 10 bases, with 14 bases between. The table lists this clone with a few counts. These sequences were also reported in another study, on human thymus T cells.

This chain connects TRBV2 to TRBJ1-6; D is ambiguous. The material sequenced was thymocytes. This TCR was recovered from a girl in the first two years of life with a congenital heart defect. This CDR3 is CASSEVVRQRSPLHF. DNA for the CDR3: TGTGCCAGCAGTGAAGTTGTCAGGCAAAGGTCACCCCTCCACTTT.